Shown below are 10 T cell receptor beta chains from a single sample sequenced in a study of blood T cells in healthy people across ages. A J-beta primer mix and a sample-barcoded 5' primer were used in a second PCR of about 7 to 12 cycles. MiXCR, applied by TCRdb to the 5' RACE reads, yields one record per CDR3 protein. The sample carries more than 450,000 distinct CDR3 sequences, about 27% recorded once. The sample was also linked to a second study, of T cells of mothers and their children.

Sequencing input: blood. All receptors come from a boy between 2 and 10 years old in good health.

The chain joins TRBV20-1 to TRBJ2-1; TRBD1 agrees at 7 bases. The DNA matches TRBJ2-7 better at its end, which makes the J call doubtful. This CDR3 region has 14 residues. Germline V gene data show CDR1 as DFQATT and CDR2 as SNEGSKA (reference sequence). The CDR3 is CSASSTTGLTEQYF. Written as DNA, the CDR3 is TGCAGTGCTAGCTCGACGACAGGGCTTACTGAGCAGTACTTC.

The V and J genes are TRBV7-9 and TRBJ2-1; D uncertain. With 5 bases removed from V and 8 bases from J, the gap between germline ends came to 13 bases. The germline V gene has CDR1 SEHNR and CDR2 FQNEAQ (reference sequence). The CDR3 totals 13 residues. CDR3: CASSQRLGDEQFF. CDR3 in DNA: TGTGCCAGCAGCCAAAGACTGGGTGATGAGCAGTTCTTC.

Many counts were recorded for this clonotype. The chain combines TRBV29-1 with TRBJ1-2, with no clear D. Trimming removed 5 bases from V and 7 bases from J, with 11 bases in between. This CDR3 contains 11 residues. Germline V gene lookup returns CDR1 SQVTM and CDR2 ANQGSEA. Here the CDR3 DNA reads TGCAGCGTTCAAGCGGGAGGTGGCTACACCTTC. This sequence encodes CSVQAGGGYTF.

In DNA, the CDR3 is TGCAGCGCCTGGGACAGCCCCAACTATGGCTACACCTTC. It specifies CSAWDSPNYGYTF. The chain combines TRBV29-1 with TRBJ1-2; 7 nucleotides match TRBD1. CDR3 length equals 13 residues. Trimming cost V 7 bases and J 2 bases; bases outside gene matches: 7. CDR1 and CDR2 (germline): SQVTM, ANQGSEA. Looking up the rest from reference TRBV29-1 and TRBJ1-2 gives the full variable domain: SAVISQKPSRDICQRGTSLTIQCQVDSQVTMMFWYRQQPGQSLTLIATANQGSEATYESGFVIDKFPISRPNLTFSTLTVSNMSPEDSSIYLCSAWDSPNYGYTFGSGTRLTVV.

Note on this clonotype: One junction end disagrees with the germline gene, perhaps due to a read error. The CDR3 reads CASSPGQGGSETQYF. The CDR3 coding sequence is TGTGCTAGCAGCCCGGGACAGGGAGGATCAGAGACCCAGTACTTC. The gene calls are TRBV7-7 and TRBJ2-5; TRBD1 aligns across 9 bases. Germline V gene lookup returns CDR1 SSHAT and CDR2 FNYEAQ (reference sequence). This CDR3 region has 15 residues.

This chain connects TRBV15 to TRBJ2-7, with 9 bases matching TRBD1. The length of the CDR3 is 12 residues. Germline V gives CDR1 LNHNV, CDR2 YYDKDF (reference sequence). V dropped 4 bases and J dropped 10; count of bases not matched to a gene: 5. CDR3 DNA: TGTGCCACCAGCAAGGGACAGGGTGCCCAGTACTTC. This encodes CATSKGQGAQYF.

This chain uses TRBV28 with TRBJ2-5, with 9 bases that match TRBD2. Germline V CDR1 and CDR2: MDHEN, SYDVKM. This CDR3 has 14 residues. The V segment lost 1 base and the J segment 5 bases; nucleotides outside the gene matches: 2. The CDR3 here is CASSLSGLAETQYF. The DNA for the CDR3 is TGTGCCAGCAGTTTATCGGGACTAGCCGAGACCCAGTACTTC.

V is TRBV6-2 or TRBV6-3 and J is TRBJ2-7, with 8 bases fitting TRBD2. This CDR3 is 14 amino acids long. CDR1 and CDR2 from the germline V gene are MNHEY and SVGEGT. The V gene end was trimmed by 2 bases and the J gene end by 2 bases; junction bases not matched to a gene: 2. The CDR3 nucleotides are TGTGCCAGCAGTTACCCGGGACTAGCCTACGAGCAGTACTTC. It is translated as CASSYPGLAYEQYF.

The chain links TRBV18 to TRBJ2-7, with 7 nucleotides matching TRBD2. Germline-derived CDR1 and CDR2 are KGHSH and LQKENI. V was clipped by 9 bases and J by 3 bases; unmatched bases: 11. This CDR3 region has 14 residues. The CDR3, as DNA: TGTGCCAGGCCCCCGGGAGGCCTAAACTACGAGCAGTACTTC. This sequence encodes CARPPGGLNYEQYF.

The genes are TRBV24-1 and TRBJ2-3; maybe TRBD2 (6 bases). CDR3 length: 13 residues. Germline lookup yields CDR1 KGHDR and CDR2 SFDVKD. The V and J ends lost 7 bases and 12 bases respectively, with 19 bases between them. The CDR3 DNA is TGTGCCACCAGGGGTTCCCCGACTAGGCTTCAGTATTTT. It encodes CATRGSPTRLQYF.